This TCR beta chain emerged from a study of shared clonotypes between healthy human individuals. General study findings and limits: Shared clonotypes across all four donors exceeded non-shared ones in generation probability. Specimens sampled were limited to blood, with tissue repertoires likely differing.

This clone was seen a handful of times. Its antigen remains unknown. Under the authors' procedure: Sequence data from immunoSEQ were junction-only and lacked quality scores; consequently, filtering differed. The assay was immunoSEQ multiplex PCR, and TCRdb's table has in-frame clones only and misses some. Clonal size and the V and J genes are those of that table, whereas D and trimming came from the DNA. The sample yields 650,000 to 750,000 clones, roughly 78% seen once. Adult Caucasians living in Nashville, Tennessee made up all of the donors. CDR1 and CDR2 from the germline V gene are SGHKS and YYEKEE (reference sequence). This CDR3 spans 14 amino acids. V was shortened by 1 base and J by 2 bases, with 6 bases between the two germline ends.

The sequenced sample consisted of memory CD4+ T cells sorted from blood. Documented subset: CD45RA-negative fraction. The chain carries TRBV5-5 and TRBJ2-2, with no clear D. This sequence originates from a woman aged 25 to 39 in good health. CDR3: CASSLTVNTGELFF. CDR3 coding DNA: TGTGCCAGCAGCTTGACAGTTAACACCGGGGAGCTGTTTTTT.